This passage covers 4 T cell receptor beta chains from one sample sequenced in a study of glioma-infiltrating T cells. The iRepertoire nested amplicon-rescue multiplex PCR amplified TCR alpha and beta CDR3s from RNA. In TCRdb, the multiplex PCR reads were re-called with MiXCR into one record per CDR3 protein. The table has around 140,000 distinct CDR3 sequences, about two fifths seen once; the top ten hold around a fifth. The sample taken for sequencing was glioma tissue, nonneoplastic brain tissue, or PBMCs (not recorded which). All receptors derive from a human donor with low-grade glioma or glioblastoma, undergoing nonglioma brain surgery, or in good health (not recorded which).

In its sample, this clonotype was seen once. V gene TRBV5-1 combines with J gene TRBJ1-4; no clear D. The V end was cut by 0 bases, the J end by 0 bases, with 6 bases between. Germline values: CDR1 SGHRS, CDR2 YFSETQ. The CDR3 covers 15 residues. For the CDR3, the DNA is TGCGCCAGCAGCTTGGGTGCGGCAACTAATGAAAAACTGTTTTTT. Protein product: CASSLGAATNEKLFF.

This clonotype was picked up one time. V and J are TRBV4-1 and TRBJ1-1, with a possible D match to TRBD1 (6 bases). The CDR3 has 14 residues. V was shortened by 4 bases and J by 1 base, with 10 bases between the two germline ends. Germline CDR1 and CDR2: MGHRA and YSYEKL. The CDR3 spells CASSRPQGNTEAFF. In nucleotides, the CDR3 is TGCGCCAGCAGCCGCCCACAGGGGAACACTGAAGCTTTCTTT.

The V call is TRBV4-3, the J call TRBJ2-1, with 10 bases matching TRBD2. V gave up 1 base and J gave up 6 bases; unmatched junction bases: 15. Germline CDR1 reads LGHNA; CDR2 reads YSLEER. This CDR3 region has 19 residues. Here the CDR3 reads CASSQVFASGSAWGNEQFF. CDR3 DNA: TGCGCCAGCAGCCAAGTCTTTGCTAGCGGGAGTGCATGGGGCAATGAGCAGTTCTTC.

On this clonotype: This is likely a read error, given that the CDR3 carries no conserved phenylalanine or tryptophan at its end. V and J are TRBV7-6 and TRBJ2-4; the match to TRBD2 covers 7 bases. The CDR3 is 14 amino acids. Germline V gene sequence: CDR1 SGHVS, CDR2 FNYEAQ. J gave up 5 bases and V 1 base, and 2 bases lay outside the gene matches. In nucleotides, the CDR3 is TGTGCCAGCAGCTTAGGGCTAGCGGAAAACATTCAGTACCTC. Protein sequence: CASSLGLAENIQYL.